This is a list of T cell receptor beta chains from one sample in a study of a mutant IDH1 vaccine in newly diagnosed glioma. No antigen is known for these receptors. The assay was immunoSEQ multiplex PCR, and TCRdb's table has in-frame clones only and misses some. The table lists about 38,000 clones, around 81% of them singletons. The sequences come from PBMCs, collected from a glioma patient whose treatment included an IDH1 peptide vaccine. The receptors come from a man aged 35-49 years with glioma. Each CDR3 is given with its conserved first and last residue.

TRBJ2-2 | TRBV27 | CASSTGGMNTGELFF
TRBJ2-5 | TRBV11-2 | CASSPSRLLETQYF
TRBJ1-1 | TRBV19 | CASSPGTVDTEAFF
TRBJ2-5 | TRBV7-9 | CASSLARDRGRETQYF
TRBJ1-4 | TRBV6-6 | CASSSRGGPEEKLFF
TRBJ2-1 | TRBV7-9 | CASTILAGFNEQFF
TRBJ2-7 | TRBV7-9 | CASSLGGTTYEQYF
TRBJ2-2 | TRBV29-1 | CSVESGELFF
TRBJ1-6 | TRBV19 | CASSIFGADHNSPLHF
TRBJ1-5 | TRBV6-1 | CASSEFPGMGNQPQHF
TRBJ2-7 | TRBV27 | CASSPRGQGVHEQYF
TRBJ2-7 | TRBV11-2 | CASTGLYEQYF
TRBJ2-3 | TRBV7-2 | CASSSSPSTDTQYF
TRBJ1-1 | TRBV11-2 | CASSHDRGWGNTEAFF
TRBJ2-3 | TRBV7-2 | CASSAFGLAGGHDTQYF
TRBJ1-5 | TRBV29-1 | CSAGTGVGQPQHF
TRBJ2-3 | TRBV11-2 | CASSLGGASTDTQYF
TRBJ2-2 | TRBV6-5 | CASSYRGPRTGELFF
TRBJ1-1 | TRBV30 | CAWSVGGTEAFF
TRBJ1-4 | TRBV11-2 | CASSPGQSNEKLFF
TRBJ1-1 | TRBV6-1 | CASSSSRNTEAFF
TRBJ1-6 | TRBV6-1 | CASSKDKGNNSPLHF
TRBJ1-2 | TRBV11-2 | CASSPPTGLGYTF
TRBJ1-2 | TRBV18 | CASSRAPRQENVNGYTF
TRBJ1-2 | TRBV7-9 | CASSEEPGYTF
TRBJ2-5 | TRBV11-2 | CASRGPGLAGDQETQYF
TRBJ2-5 | TRBV10-3 | CAISDLPAGVETQYF
TRBJ2-1 | TRBV5-1 | CASSSGTGFSGRVVGNEQFF
TRBJ2-3 | TRBV7-2 | CASSLLAEEDTQYF
TRBJ2-6 | TRBV11-2 | CASSLQPGHLRSGANVLTF
TRBJ1-5 | TRBV6-1 | CASSWTGGIQPQHF
TRBJ2-1 | TRBV27 | CASSPTREGKQFF
TRBJ1-1 | TRBV5-8 | CASSLDPLWAAFF
TRBJ2-1 | TRBV16 | CASSQLVSSNEQFF
TRBJ1-5 | TRBV28 | CASSPYPDRGGAPQHF
TRBJ2-1 | TRBV11-2 | CASSLRTSGQEQFF
TRBJ2-1 | TRBV4-3 | CASSQDPGQAQFF
TRBJ2-1 | TRBV27 | CASSLSGGPSYNEQFF
TRBJ1-4 | TRBV7-2 | CASSLAGEDEKLFF
TRBJ2-1 | TRBV6-4 | CASSDSRVPYNEQFF
TRBJ1-2 | TRBV19 | CASSYWTGGDGYTF
TRBJ2-7 | TRBV7-6 | CASSLEWVGSYEQYF
TRBJ1-1 | TRBV2 | CASSEPRTGWNTEAFF
TRBJ2-7 | TRBV19 | CASSMDGRGSSYEQYF
TRBJ2-3 | TRBV5-1 | CASSLALGTTDTQYF
TRBJ2-3 | TRBV14 | CASSPNKGIGTVLIDTQYF
TRBJ2-7 | TRBV15 | CATRGRAREQYF
TRBJ1-2 | TRBV6-6 | CASRTGTGIYGYTF
TRBJ1-1 | TRBV7-9 | CASSPDIGGSTEAFF
TRBJ1-2 | TRBV11-2 | CASSPPRTGGFLSYGYTF
TRBJ2-5 | TRBV27 | CASSSRALFQQTQYF
TRBJ2-1 | TRBV12-5 | CASGSPSVTEQFF
TRBJ1-2 | TRBV19 | CASRAPDRAWDGYTF
TRBJ2-3 | TRBV7-2 | CASTLRGADTQYF